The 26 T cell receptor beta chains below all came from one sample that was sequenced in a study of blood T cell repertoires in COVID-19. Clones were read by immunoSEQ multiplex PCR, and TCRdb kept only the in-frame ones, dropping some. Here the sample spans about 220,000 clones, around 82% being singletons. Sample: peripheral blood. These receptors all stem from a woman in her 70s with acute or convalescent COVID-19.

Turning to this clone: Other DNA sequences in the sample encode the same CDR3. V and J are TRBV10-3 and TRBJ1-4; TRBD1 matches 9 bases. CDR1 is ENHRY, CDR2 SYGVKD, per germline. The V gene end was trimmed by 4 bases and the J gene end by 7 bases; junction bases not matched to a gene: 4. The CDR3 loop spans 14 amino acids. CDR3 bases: TGTGCCATCAGTGGGGGACAGGGAGGTGAAAAACTGTTTTTT. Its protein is CAISGGQGGEKLFF.

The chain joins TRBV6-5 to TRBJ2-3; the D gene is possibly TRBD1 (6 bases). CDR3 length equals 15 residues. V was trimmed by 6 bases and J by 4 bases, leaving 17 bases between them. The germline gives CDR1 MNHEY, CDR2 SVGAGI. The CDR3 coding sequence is TGTGCCAGCAGGGGGGCGATAAGGGCGGCAGATACGCAGTATTTT. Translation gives CASRGAIRAADTQYF.

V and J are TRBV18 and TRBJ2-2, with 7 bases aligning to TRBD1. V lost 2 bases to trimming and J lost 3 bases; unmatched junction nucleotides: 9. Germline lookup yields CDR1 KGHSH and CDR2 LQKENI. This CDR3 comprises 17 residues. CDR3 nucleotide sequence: TGTGCCAGCTCACCAGAAGCCGGGACAGCTTACACCGGGGAGCTGTTTTTT. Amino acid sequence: CASSPEAGTAYTGELFF.

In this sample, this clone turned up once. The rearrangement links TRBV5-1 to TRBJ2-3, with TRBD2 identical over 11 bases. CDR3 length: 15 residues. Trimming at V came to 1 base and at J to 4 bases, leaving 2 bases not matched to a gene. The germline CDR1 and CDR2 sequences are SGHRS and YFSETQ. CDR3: CASSLSTSGADTQYF. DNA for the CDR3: TGCGCCAGCAGCTTGTCGACTAGCGGGGCAGATACGCAGTATTTT. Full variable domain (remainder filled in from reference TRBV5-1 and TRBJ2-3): KAGVTQTPRYLIKTRGQQVTLSCSPISGHRSVSWYQQTPGQGLQFLFEYFSETQRNKGNFPGRFSGRQFSNSRSEMNVSTLELGDSALYLCASSLSTSGADTQYFGPGTRLTVL.

CDR3 loop: CASSASGGDKETQYF. CDR3 coding DNA: TGTGCCAGTAGTGCTAGCGGGGGGGATAAAGAGACCCAGTACTTC. The V gene is TRBV19, the J gene TRBJ2-5; 12 positions agree with TRBD2. Germline-derived CDR1 and CDR2 are LNHDA and SQIVND (reference sequence). Germline trimming cut 5 bases from V and 3 bases from J; bases unmatched to any gene: 4. The CDR3 is made up of 15 amino acids.

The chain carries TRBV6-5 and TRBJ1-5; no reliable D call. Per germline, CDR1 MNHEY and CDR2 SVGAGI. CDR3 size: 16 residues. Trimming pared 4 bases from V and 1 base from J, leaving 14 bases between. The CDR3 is CASSSDATRSNQPQHF. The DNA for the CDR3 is TGTGCCAGCAGTTCTGATGCGACACGAAGCAATCAGCCCCAGCATTTT.

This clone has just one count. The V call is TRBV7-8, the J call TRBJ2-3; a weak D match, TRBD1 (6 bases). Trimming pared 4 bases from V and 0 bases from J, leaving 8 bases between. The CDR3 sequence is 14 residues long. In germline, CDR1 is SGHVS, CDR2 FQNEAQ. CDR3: CASSSRGSTDTQYF. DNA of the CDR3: TGTGCCAGCAGCTCTAGGGGGAGCACAGATACGCAGTATTTT. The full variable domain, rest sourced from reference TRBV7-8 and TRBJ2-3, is GAGVSQSPRYKVAKRGQDVALRCDPISGHVSLFWYQQALGQGPEFLTYFQNEAQLDKSGLPSDRFFAERPEGSVSTLKIQRTQQEDSAVYLCASSSRGSTDTQYFGPGTRLTVL.

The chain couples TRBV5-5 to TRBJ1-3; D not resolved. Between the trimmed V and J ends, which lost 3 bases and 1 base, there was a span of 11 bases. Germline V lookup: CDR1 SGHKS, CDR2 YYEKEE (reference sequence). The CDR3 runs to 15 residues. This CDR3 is CASSSGPGSGNTIYF. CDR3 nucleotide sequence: TGTGCCAGCAGCTCGGGTCCCGGGTCTGGAAACACCATATATTTT.

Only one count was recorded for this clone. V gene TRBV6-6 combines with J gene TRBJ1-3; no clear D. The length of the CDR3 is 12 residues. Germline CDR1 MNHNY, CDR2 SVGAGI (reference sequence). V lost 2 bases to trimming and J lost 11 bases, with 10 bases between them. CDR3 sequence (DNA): TGTGCCAGCAGTTACGTATCCGTAGCCATATATTTT. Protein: CASSYVSVAIYF.

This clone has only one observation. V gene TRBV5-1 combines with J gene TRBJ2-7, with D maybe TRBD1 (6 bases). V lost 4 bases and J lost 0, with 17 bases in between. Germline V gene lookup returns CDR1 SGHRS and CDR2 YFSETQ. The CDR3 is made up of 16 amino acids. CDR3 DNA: TGCGCCAGCAGCCCATTGCCCTGGGACAACTCCTACGAGCAGTACTTC. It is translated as CASSPLPWDNSYEQYF.

The CDR3 bases are TGTGCCAGCAGCCGAGGGGGAACTAATGAAAAACTGTTTTTT. Translating gives CASSRGGTNEKLFF. The chain couples TRBV6-5 to TRBJ1-4, with a possible D match to TRBD1 (6 bases). V dropped 6 bases and J dropped 1 base, with 9 bases sitting between them. Germline values: CDR1 MNHEY, CDR2 SVGAGI. The CDR3 runs to 14 residues.

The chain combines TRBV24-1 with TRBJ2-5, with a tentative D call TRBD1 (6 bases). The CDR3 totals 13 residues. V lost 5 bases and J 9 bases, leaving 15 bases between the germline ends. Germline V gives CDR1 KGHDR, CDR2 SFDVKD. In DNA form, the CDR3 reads TGTGCCACCAGTGCCCGACAGGATGAGGCCCAGTACTTC. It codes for CATSARQDEAQYF.

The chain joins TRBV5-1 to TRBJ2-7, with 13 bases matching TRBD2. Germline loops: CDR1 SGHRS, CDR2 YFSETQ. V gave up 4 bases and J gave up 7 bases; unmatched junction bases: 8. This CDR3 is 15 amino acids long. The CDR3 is CASSPTSGGAREQYF. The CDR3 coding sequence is TGCGCCAGCAGCCCTACTAGCGGGGGGGCACGGGAGCAGTACTTC. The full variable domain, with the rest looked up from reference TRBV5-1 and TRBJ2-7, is KAGVTQTPRYLIKTRGQQVTLSCSPISGHRSVSWYQQTPGQGLQFLFEYFSETQRNKGNFPGRFSGRQFSNSRSEMNVSTLELGDSALYLCASSPTSGGAREQYFGPGTRLTVT.

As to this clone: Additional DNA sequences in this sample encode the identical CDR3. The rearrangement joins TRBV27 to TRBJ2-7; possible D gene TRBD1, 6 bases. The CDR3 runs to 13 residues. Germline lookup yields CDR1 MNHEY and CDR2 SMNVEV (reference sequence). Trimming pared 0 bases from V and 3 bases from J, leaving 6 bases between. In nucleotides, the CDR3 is TGTGCCAGCAGTTTATCAGGGGGCTACGAGCAGTACTTC. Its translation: CASSLSGGYEQYF.

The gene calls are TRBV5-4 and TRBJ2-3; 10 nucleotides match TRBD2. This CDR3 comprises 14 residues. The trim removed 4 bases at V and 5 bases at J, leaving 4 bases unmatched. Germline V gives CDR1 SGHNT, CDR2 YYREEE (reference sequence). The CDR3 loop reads CASSEAGGRDTQYF. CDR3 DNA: TGTGCCAGCAGCGAAGCGGGGGGGCGAGATACGCAGTATTTT.

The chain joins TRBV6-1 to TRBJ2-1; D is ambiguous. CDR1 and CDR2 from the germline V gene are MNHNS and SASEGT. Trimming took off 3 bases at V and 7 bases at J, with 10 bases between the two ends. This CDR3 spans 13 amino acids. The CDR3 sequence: CASSDLTRNEQFF. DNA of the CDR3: TGTGCCAGCAGTGATTTAACGCGGAATGAGCAGTTCTTC.

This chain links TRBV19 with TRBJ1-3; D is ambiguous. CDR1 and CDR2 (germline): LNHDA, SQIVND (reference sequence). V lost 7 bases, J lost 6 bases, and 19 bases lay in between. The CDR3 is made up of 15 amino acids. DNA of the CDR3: TGTGCCAGTAAGGGAAACGCGGAGGCTTCAAACACCATATATTTT. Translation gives CASKGNAEASNTIYF.

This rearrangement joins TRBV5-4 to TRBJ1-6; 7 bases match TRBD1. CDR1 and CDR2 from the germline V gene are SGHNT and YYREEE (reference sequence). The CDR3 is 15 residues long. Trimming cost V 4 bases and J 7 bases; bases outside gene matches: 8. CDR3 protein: CASSLSGQTNSPLHF. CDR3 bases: TGTGCCAGCAGCCTTTCGGGACAGACAAATTCACCCCTCCACTTT.

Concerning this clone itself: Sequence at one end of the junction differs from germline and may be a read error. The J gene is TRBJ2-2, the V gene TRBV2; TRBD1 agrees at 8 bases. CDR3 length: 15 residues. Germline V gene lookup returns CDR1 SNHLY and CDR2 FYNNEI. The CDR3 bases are TGTGCCAGCAGAGAGCAGGGGGCGAACACCGGGAAGCTGTTTTTT. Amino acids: CASREQGANTGKLFF.

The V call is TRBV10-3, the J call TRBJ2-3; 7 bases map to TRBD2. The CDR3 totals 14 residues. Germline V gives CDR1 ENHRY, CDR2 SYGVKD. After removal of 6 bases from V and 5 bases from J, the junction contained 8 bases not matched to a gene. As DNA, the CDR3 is TGTGCCATCAGAGGGGAGGGTCCAGGAGATACGCAGTATTTT. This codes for CAIRGEGPGDTQYF.

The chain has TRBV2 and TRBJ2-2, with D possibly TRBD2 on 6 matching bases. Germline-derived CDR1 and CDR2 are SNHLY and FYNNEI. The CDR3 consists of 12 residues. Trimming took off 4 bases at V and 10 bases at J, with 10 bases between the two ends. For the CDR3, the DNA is TGTGCCAGCAGTGCGGACTACGTGGAGCTGTTTTTT. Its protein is CASSADYVELFF.

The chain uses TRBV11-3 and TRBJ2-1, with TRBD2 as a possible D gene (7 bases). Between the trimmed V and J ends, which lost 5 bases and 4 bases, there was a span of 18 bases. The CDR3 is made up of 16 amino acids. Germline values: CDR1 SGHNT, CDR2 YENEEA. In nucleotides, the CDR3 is TGTGCCAGCAGCCCTGATGGGGGGGCGAATTACAATGAGCAGTTCTTC. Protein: CASSPDGGANYNEQFF.

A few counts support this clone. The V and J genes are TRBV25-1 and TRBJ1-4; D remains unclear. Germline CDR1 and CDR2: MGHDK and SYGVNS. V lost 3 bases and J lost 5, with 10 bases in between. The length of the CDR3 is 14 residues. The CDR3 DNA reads TGTGCCAGCAGTGATCGGAGGGTAAATGAAAAACTGTTTTTT. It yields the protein CASSDRRVNEKLFF.

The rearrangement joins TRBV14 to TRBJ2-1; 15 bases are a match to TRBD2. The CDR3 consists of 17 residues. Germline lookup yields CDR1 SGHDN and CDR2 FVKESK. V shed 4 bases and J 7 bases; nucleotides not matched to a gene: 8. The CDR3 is CASSPLGLAGGKNEQFF. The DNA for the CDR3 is TGTGCCAGCAGCCCCCTCGGACTAGCGGGGGGGAAAAATGAGCAGTTCTTC.

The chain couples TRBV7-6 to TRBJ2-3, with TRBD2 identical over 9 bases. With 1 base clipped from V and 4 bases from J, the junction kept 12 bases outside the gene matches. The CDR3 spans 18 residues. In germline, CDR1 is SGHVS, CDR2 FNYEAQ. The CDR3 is CASSLDFSAGGQPDTQYF. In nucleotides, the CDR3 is TGTGCCAGCAGCTTAGATTTCTCGGCGGGGGGGCAACCAGATACGCAGTATTTT. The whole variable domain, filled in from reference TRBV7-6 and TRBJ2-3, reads GAGVSQSPRYKVTKRGQDVALRCDPISGHVSLYWYRQALGQGPEFLTYFNYEAQQDKSGLPNDRFSAERPEGSISTLTIQRTEQRDSAMYRCASSLDFSAGGQPDTQYFGPGTRLTVL.

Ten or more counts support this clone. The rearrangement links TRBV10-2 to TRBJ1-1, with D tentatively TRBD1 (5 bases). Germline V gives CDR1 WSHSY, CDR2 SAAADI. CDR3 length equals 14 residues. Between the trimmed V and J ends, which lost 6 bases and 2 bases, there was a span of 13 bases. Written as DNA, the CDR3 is TGCGCCAGCAGAGGTATTCAGGGAAACACTGAAGCTTTCTTT. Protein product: CASRGIQGNTEAFF.